The sequence of this T cell receptor (beta chain) was determined in a study of response to subunit inactivated influenza vaccine. Study-wide results and limits: Authors suggested seasonal influenza vaccinations each recruit few new T cells.

V lost 2 bases and J lost 5; bases outside the gene matches: 5. CDR3 length: 14 amino acids. The V gene's germline CDR1 is DFQATT and CDR2 SNEGSKA (reference sequence). This clonotype has a handful of counts. Its antigen is not known. A single record per CDR3 protein comes from TCRdb applying MiXCR to the RT-PCR reads. The sample has under 500,000 distinct CDR3 sequences, approximately 11% seen once. Source: PBMCs from blood, taken about 40 days after vaccination. The origin of this receptor is a man aged 50 to 60 who received an inactivated influenza vaccine. The chain employs TRBV20-1 and TRBJ2-1, with TRBD2 matching over 8 bases. The CDR3 coding sequence is TGCAGTGCTAGACAACTAGCGGCCAACAATGAGCAGTTCTTC. Its protein product is CSARQLAANNEQFF.